Below, 5 T cell receptor beta chains from the same sample are listed, as sequenced in a study of blood T cell repertoires in COVID-19. The table came from immunoSEQ multiplex PCR; TCRdb's copy has only in-frame clones and leaves some out. The table records hundreds of thousands of clones, about 90% of them present only once. The material sequenced was PBMCs or T cells enriched from blood (not recorded which). These receptors were obtained from a woman younger than 45 who had recovered from COVID-19.

The chain has TRBV6-1 and TRBJ1-1, with a weak D call TRBD1 (5 bases). CDR3 size: 17 residues. Trimming removed 1 base at V and 0 bases at J, with 15 bases between. Germline CDR1 reads MNHNS; CDR2 reads SASEGT. The CDR3 is CASSEGGRARVNTEAFF. The CDR3 DNA sequence: TGTGCCAGCAGTGAAGGGGGCCGGGCCCGCGTGAACACTGAAGCTTTCTTT.

This chain joins TRBV28 and TRBJ1-1; maybe TRBD1 (5 bases). Germline CDR1 MDHEN, CDR2 SYDVKM. CDR3 length: 15 amino acids. Trimming stripped 5 bases from V and 2 bases from J, with 15 bases between. CDR3 protein: CASSPLKRGNTEAFF. The CDR3 DNA reads as TGTGCCAGCAGTCCCCTTAAAAGGGGTAACACTGAAGCTTTCTTT. The complete variable domain, with remaining parts taken from reference TRBV28 and TRBJ1-1, reads DVKVTQSSRYLVKRTGEKVFLECVQDMDHENMFWYRQDPGLGLRLIYFSYDVKMKEKGDIPEGYSVSREKKERFSLILESASTNQTSMYLCASSPLKRGNTEAFFGQGTRLTVV.

The chain carries TRBV5-1 and TRBJ2-5, with 7 bases fitting TRBD2. Looked up from germline, CDR1 is SGHRS and CDR2 is YFSETQ. The CDR3 runs to 14 residues. V shed 7 bases, J shed 3 bases, and the junction held 9 bases outside the gene matches. CDR3 coding DNA: TGCGCCAGCCTTGAGACGGGGGGAAAAGAGACCCAGTACTTC. This sequence encodes CASLETGGKETQYF. Together with reference TRBV5-1 and TRBJ2-5, the CDR3 gives the full variable domain: KAGVTQTPRYLIKTRGQQVTLSCSPISGHRSVSWYQQTPGQGLQFLFEYFSETQRNKGNFPGRFSGRQFSNSRSEMNVSTLELGDSALYLCASLETGGKETQYFGPGTRLLVL.

This clone was seen just once. The J gene is TRBJ1-2, the V gene TRBV18; 9 bases line up with TRBD1. CDR1 is KGHSH, CDR2 LQKENI, per germline. The CDR3 covers 15 residues. Trimming removed 0 bases from V and 3 bases from J; junction bases left unmatched: 2. CDR3 region: CASSPPGQGHYGYTF. The DNA for the CDR3 is TGTGCCAGCTCACCACCGGGACAGGGCCACTATGGCTACACCTTC.

The V gene is TRBV6-5, the J gene TRBJ2-3; 7 bases line up with TRBD1. Germline CDR1 is MNHEY and CDR2 is SVGAGI. CDR3 length equals 15 residues. Trimming cost V 6 bases and J 2 bases; bases outside gene matches: 8. CDR3 in amino acids: CASSPTGAITDTQYF. CDR3 sequence (DNA): TGTGCCAGCAGCCCCACAGGGGCAATCACAGATACGCAGTATTTT.